This T cell receptor (beta chain) is drawn from a study of cytomegalovirus exposure and HLA in healthy donors. Study outcomes and limitations: The only immune exposure information that was available was CMV serostatus. It was reportedly the case that the classifier diagnosed cytomegalovirus status with high specificity and sensitivity.

The germline V gene has CDR1 SGHRS and CDR2 YFSETQ. CDR3 length equals 15 residues. The junction had 9 bases not matched to a gene; V was cut back by 4 bases and J by 7 bases. As to this clone: Its antigen is undetermined.

Primers for the PCR totalled 60 Vbeta and 13 Jbeta. Libraries were prepared by immunoSEQ multiplex PCR; TCRdb keeps only in-frame clonotypes and omits some of them. The data show 80,000 to 100,000 clones, 79% seen once. The sample taken for sequencing was PBMCs. The chain links TRBV5-1 to TRBJ2-1; TRBD1 aligns across 9 bases. The TCR was taken from a male donor in good health and CMV-seropositive. The CDR3 region is CASSSRTGAGNEQFF. In nucleotides, the CDR3 is TGCGCCAGCAGCAGCAGGACAGGGGCAGGTAATGAGCAGTTCTTC.